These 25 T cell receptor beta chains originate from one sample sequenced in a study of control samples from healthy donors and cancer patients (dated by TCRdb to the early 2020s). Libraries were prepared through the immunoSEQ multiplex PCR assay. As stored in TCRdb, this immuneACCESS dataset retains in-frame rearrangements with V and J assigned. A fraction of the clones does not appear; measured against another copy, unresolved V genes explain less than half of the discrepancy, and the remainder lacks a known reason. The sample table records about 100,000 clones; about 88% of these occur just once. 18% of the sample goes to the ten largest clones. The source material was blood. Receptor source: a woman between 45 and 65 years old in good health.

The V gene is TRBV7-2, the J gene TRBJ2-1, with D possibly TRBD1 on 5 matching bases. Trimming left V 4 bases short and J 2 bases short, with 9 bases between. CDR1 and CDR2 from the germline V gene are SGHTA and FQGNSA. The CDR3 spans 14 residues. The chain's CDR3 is CASSYWGPYNEQFF. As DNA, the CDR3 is TGTGCCAGCAGCTACTGGGGCCCCTACAATGAGCAGTTCTTC.

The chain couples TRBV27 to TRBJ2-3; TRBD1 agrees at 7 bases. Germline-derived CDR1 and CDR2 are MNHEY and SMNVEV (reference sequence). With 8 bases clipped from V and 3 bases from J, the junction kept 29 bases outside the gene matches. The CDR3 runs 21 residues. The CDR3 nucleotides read TGTGCCAGCCCCTTCTCGGATCCCGGGACAGTAGTCCCTGGTAGAACAGATACGCAGTATTTT. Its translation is CASPFSDPGTVVPGRTDTQYF.

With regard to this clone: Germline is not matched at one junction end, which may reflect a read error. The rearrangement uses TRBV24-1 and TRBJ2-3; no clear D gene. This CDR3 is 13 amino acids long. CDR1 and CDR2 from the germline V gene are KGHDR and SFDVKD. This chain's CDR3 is CATSDFSTDTQYF. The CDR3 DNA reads TGTGCCACCAGTGATTTCAGCACGGATACGCAGTATTTT.

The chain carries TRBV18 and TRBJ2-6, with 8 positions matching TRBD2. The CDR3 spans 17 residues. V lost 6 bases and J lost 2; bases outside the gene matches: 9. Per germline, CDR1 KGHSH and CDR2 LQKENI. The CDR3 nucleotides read TGTGCCAGCTCCCGGACGGGGGGGCCCCCTGGGGCCAACGTCCTGACTTTC. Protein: CASSRTGGPPGANVLTF.

The CDR3 region has the DNA TGTGCCAGCAGTGAGGGACTAGTCCTCTACAATGAGCAGTTCTTC. Translated: CASSEGLVLYNEQFF. The chain is built from TRBV2 and TRBJ2-1, with 8 bases identical to TRBD2. The CDR3 contains 15 residues. Germline V gene lookup returns CDR1 SNHLY and CDR2 FYNNEI. Trimming at V came to 3 bases and at J to 3 bases, leaving 4 bases not matched to a gene.

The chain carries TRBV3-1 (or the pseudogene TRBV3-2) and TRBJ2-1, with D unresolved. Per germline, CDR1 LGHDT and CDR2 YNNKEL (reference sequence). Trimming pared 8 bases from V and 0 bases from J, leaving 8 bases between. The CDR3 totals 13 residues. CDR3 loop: CASRKSSYNEQFF. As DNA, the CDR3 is TGTGCCAGCCGCAAGAGCTCCTACAATGAGCAGTTCTTC.

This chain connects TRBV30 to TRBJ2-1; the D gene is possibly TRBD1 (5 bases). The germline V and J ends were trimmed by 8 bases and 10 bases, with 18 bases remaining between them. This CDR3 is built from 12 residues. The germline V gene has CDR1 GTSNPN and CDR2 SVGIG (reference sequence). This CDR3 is CAQGGAPKEQFF. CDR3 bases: TGTGCCCAAGGTGGGGCGCCCAAGGAGCAGTTCTTC.

Here the CDR3 reads CASSMDGATNEKLFF. In DNA, the CDR3 is TGTGCCAGCAGTATGGACGGTGCAACTAATGAAAAACTGTTTTTT. V and J are TRBV27 and TRBJ1-4; D not certain. The V gene lost 5 bases and the J gene lost 0 bases, with 10 bases spanning the gap. This CDR3 comprises 15 residues. From germline, CDR1 is MNHEY and CDR2 SMNVEV (reference sequence).

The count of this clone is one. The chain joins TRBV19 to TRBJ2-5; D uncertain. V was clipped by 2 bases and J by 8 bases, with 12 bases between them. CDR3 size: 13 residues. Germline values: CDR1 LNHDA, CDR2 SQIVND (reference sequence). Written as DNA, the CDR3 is TGTGCCAGTAGTATAAAAGGCCTGGGAACCCAGTACTTC. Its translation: CASSIKGLGTQYF.

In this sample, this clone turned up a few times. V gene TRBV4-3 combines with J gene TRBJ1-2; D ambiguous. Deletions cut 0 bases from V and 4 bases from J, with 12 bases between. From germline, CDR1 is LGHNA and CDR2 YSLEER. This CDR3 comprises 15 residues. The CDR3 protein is CASSQDTQRTYGYTF. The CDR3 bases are TGCGCCAGCAGCCAAGACACACAGCGTACCTATGGCTACACCTTC.

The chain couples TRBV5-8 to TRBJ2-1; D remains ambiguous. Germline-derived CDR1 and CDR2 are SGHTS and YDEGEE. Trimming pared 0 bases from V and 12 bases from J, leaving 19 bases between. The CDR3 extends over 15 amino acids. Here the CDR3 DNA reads TGTGCCAGCAGCTTGGGGGGTTCCTTGAACCTTGGGCAGTTCTTC. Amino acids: CASSLGGSLNLGQFF. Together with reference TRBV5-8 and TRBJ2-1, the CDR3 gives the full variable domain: EAGVTQSPTHLIKTRGQQATLRCSPISGHTSVYWYQQALGLGLQFLLWYDEGEERNRGNFPPRFSGRQFPNYSSELNVNALELEDSALYLCASSLGGSLNLGQFFGPGTRLTVL.

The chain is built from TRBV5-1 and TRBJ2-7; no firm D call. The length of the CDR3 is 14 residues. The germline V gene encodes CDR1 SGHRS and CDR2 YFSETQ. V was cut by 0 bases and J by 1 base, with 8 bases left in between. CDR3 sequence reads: CASSLATGSYEQYF. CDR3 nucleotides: TGCGCCAGCAGCTTGGCCACGGGTTCCTACGAGCAGTACTTC.

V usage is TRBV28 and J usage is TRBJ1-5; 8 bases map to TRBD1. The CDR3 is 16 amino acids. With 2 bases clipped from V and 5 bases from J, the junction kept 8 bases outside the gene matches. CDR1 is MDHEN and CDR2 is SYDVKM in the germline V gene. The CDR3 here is CASSLGTWTGHQPQHF. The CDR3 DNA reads TGTGCCAGCAGTTTAGGTACCTGGACAGGGCATCAGCCCCAGCATTTT.

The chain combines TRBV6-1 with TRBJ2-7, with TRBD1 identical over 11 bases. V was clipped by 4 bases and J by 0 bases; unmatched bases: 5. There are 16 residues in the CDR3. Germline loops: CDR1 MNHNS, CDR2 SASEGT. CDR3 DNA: TGTGCCAGCAGTGGTGGGACAGGGGGAGGCTCCTACGAGCAGTACGTC. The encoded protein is CASSGGTGGGSYEQYV.

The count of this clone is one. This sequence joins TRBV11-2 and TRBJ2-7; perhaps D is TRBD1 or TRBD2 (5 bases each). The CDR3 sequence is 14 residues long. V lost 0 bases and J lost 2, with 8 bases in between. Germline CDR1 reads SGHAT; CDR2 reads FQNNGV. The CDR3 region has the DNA TGTGCCAGCAGCTTAGAACGGGGCGCCTACGAGCAGTACGTC. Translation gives CASSLERGAYEQYV.

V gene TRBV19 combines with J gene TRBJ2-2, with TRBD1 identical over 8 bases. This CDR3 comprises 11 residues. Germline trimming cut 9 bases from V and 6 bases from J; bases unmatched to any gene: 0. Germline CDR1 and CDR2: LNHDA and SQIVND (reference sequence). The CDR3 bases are TGTGCCAGCAGGGGGCCCGGGGAGCTGTTTTTT. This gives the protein CASRGPGELFF.

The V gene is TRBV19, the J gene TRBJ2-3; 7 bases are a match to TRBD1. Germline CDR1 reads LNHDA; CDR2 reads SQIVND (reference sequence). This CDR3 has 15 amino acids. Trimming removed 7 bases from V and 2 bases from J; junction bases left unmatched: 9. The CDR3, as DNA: TGTGCCAGTACCCTCGACAGGGTCTACACAGATACGCAGTATTTT. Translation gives CASTLDRVYTDTQYF.

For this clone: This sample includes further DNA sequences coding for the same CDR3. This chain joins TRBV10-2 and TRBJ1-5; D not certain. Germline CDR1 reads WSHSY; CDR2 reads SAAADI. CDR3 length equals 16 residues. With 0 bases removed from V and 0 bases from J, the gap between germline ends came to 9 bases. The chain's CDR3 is CASSESPGNSNQPQHF. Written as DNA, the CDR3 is TGCGCCAGCAGTGAGTCGCCCGGGAATAGCAATCAGCCCCAGCATTTT.

Here the CDR3 DNA reads TGTGCCAGTAGCCCGGACAGGTTAGATACGCAGTATTTT. It codes for CASSPDRLDTQYF. V gene TRBV19 combines with J gene TRBJ2-3; 7 nucleotides match TRBD1. The CDR3 contains 13 residues. Germline V lookup: CDR1 LNHDA, CDR2 SQIVND (reference sequence). The J segment lost 5 bases and the V segment lost 6 bases, leaving 5 bases of the junction unmatched.

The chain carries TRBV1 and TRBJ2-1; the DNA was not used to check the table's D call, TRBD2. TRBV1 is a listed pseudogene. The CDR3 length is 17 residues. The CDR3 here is CTSTSPTGGEPYNEQFF. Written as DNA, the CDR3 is TGCACCAGCACCTCCCCAACCGGGGGGGAACCCTACAATGAGCAGTTCTTC.

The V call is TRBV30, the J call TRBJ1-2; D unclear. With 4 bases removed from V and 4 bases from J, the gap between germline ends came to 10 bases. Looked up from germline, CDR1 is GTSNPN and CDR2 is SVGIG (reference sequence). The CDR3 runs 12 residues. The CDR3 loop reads CAWTGEGYGYTF. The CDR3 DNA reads TGTGCCTGGACTGGGGAGGGCTATGGCTACACCTTC.

Written as DNA, the CDR3 is TGTGCCAGCAGTTTCAGCGTTGTTGAGCAGTTCTTC. Amino acid sequence: CASSFSVVEQFF. V and J are TRBV12-3 or TRBV12-4 and TRBJ2-1; D not resolved. V dropped 3 bases and J dropped 9 bases, with 9 bases sitting between them. The CDR3 spans 12 residues.

The CDR3 DNA reads TGTGCCAGCAGCCCCCTGGTTTTAGAGGGAAACACCATATATTTT. Translating gives CASSPLVLEGNTIYF. This chain uses TRBV9 with TRBJ1-3; D gene uncertain. The CDR3 totals 15 residues. Trimming left V 4 bases short and J 4 bases short, with 15 bases between. Germline V CDR1 and CDR2: SGDLS, YYNGEE.

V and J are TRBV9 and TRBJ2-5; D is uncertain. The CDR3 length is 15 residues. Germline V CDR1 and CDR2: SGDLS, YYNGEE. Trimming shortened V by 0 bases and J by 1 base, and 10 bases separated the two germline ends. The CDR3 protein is CASSVEGISQETQYF. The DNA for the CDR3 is TGTGCCAGCAGCGTAGAGGGAATCAGCCAAGAGACCCAGTACTTC.

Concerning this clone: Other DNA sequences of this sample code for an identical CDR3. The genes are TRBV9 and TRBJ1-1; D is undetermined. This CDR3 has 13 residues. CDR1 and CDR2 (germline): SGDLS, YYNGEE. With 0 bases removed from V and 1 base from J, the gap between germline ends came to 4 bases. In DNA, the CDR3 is TGTGCCAGCAGCGTAGGGCCGAACACTGAAGCTTTCTTT. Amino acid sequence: CASSVGPNTEAFF.